A selection of T cell receptor beta chains follows, all from one sample in a study of shared clonotypes between healthy human individuals. Method: immunoSEQ multiplex PCR; TCRdb's copy keeps in-frame clones and lacks some. The sample carries about 2.1 million clones, just over 90% recorded once. The sequenced material came from naive CD8+ T cells from PBMCs. The receptor source for this set is a man younger than 35 in good health. Some clones in this sample may be carry-over from other donors' samples. Both conserved end residues are part of each CDR3. A D gene is named only where the DNA matches it firmly. A row's size may be missing; if present it is once, few, many or a size class.

size | J | D | V | DNA | CDR3
once | TRBJ2-2 | . | TRBV29-1 | TGCAGCGTTGTTACGCGGGGGCGCGCGGTCGGGGAGCTGTTTTTT | CSVVTRGRAVGELFF
. | TRBJ2-3 | TRBD2 | TRBV13 | TGTGCCAGCAGCCCAAGCGGGATATTGTGGGCAGATACGCAGTATTTT | CASSPSGILWADTQYF
. | TRBJ2-1 | . | TRBV7-3 | TGTGCCAGCAGCTTAACTGTGGCAGGATGGGGTGAGCAGTTCTTC | CASSLTVAGWGEQFF
. | TRBJ2-2 | . | TRBV28 | TGTGCCAGCCGAGGGTGGGACACCGGGGAGCTGTTTTTT | CASRGWDTGELFF
. | TRBJ2-1 | . | TRBV7-3 | TGTGCCAGCAGCTTGGGCCTAGCGCTCTACAATGAGCAGTTCTTC | CASSLGLALYNEQFF
. | TRBJ1-1 | . | TRBV28 | TGTGCCAGCAGTCCGACGTCCAGGGGTAGCACTGAAGCTTTCTTT | CASSPTSRGSTEAFF
once | TRBJ2-7 | . | TRBV28 | TGTGCCAGCAGTTTATATGCCTACGAGCAGTACTTC | CASSLYAYEQYF
. | TRBJ2-7 | TRBD2 | TRBV2 | TGTGCCGCACGGGGGGCTAGCGGGAGGGGATCCTACGAGCAGTACTTC | CAARGASGRGSYEQYF
. | TRBJ2-2 | . | TRBV7-3 | TGTGCCAGCAGTACAGGGCGAGGGGAGCTGTTTTTT | CASSTGRGELFF
. | TRBJ1-4 | TRBD1 | TRBV28 | TGTGCCAGCAACTCCCTCAGGACAGGGTATGAAAAACTGTTTTTT | CASNSLRTGYEKLFF
. | TRBJ2-5 | TRBD2 | TRBV7-8 | TGTGCCAGCAGCTTAGGACTAGCGGTAGTTCCGTTCCAAGAGACCCAGTACTTC | CASSLGLAVVPFQETQYF
. | TRBJ2-7 | TRBD1 | TRBV27 | TGTGCCAGCAGTTCTTCCGGGACAGGGGGCCTCTTCTACGAGCAGTACTTC | CASSSSGTGGLFYEQYF
. | TRBJ2-3 | . | TRBV13 | TGTGCCAGCAGCCCAACCCGGGATACGCAGTATTTT | CASSPTRDTQYF
. | TRBJ1-1 | . | TRBV4-1 | TGCGCCAGCAGCCCCGATGGGAGGAACACTGAAGCTTTCTTT | CASSPDGRNTEAFF
once | TRBJ2-7 | TRBD2 | TRBV5-1 | TGCGCCAGCAGCTTGCGCGGGGGAACCTACGAGCAGTACTTC | CASSLRGGTYEQYF
. | TRBJ2-1 | . | TRBV5-6 | TGTGCCAGCAGCTTAGGGGCGTCGAATGAGCAGTTCTTC | CASSLGASNEQFF
. | TRBJ2-3 | . | TRBV21-1 | TGTGCCAGCAGCGAGACTAGCGGATTCACAGATACGCAGTATTTT | CASSETSGFTDTQYF
. | TRBJ2-1 | . | TRBV7-8 | TGTGCCAGCAGCTTAACGGGAGCCGTTTGGCGGTTCTTC | CASSLTGAVWRFF
. | TRBJ2-3 | TRBD2 | TRBV6-5 | TGTGCCAGCAGTTACGGGACTAGCGGGAGTCAAGATACGCAGTATTTT | CASSYGTSGSQDTQYF
. | TRBJ2-7 | . | TRBV7-9 | TGTGCCAGCAGCCCAGAGGACAGCCCCTACGAGCAGTACTTC | CASSPEDSPYEQYF
. | TRBJ2-7 | TRBD2 | TRBV30 | TGTGCCTGGACCTTAGCTAGCGGGATTTACGAGCAGTACTTC | CAWTLASGIYEQYF
. | TRBJ1-3 | . | TRBV28 | TGTGCCAGCAGGGCAGGGAGGGGCACTGGAAACACCATATATTTT | CASRAGRGTGNTIYF
once | TRBJ2-1 | . | TRBV14 | TGTGCCAGCAGCCTCACTACCTACAATGAGCAGTTCTTC | CASSLTTYNEQFF
. | TRBJ2-7 | TRBD1 | TRBV29-1 | TGCAGCGTCTTCGGGACAGGGACGAACGAGCAGTACTTC | CSVFGTGTNEQYF
. | TRBJ1-1 | TRBD1 | TRBV9 | TGTGCCAGCAGCCCTCGACAGGGTTTTGCTGAAGCTTTCTTT | CASSPRQGFAEAFF